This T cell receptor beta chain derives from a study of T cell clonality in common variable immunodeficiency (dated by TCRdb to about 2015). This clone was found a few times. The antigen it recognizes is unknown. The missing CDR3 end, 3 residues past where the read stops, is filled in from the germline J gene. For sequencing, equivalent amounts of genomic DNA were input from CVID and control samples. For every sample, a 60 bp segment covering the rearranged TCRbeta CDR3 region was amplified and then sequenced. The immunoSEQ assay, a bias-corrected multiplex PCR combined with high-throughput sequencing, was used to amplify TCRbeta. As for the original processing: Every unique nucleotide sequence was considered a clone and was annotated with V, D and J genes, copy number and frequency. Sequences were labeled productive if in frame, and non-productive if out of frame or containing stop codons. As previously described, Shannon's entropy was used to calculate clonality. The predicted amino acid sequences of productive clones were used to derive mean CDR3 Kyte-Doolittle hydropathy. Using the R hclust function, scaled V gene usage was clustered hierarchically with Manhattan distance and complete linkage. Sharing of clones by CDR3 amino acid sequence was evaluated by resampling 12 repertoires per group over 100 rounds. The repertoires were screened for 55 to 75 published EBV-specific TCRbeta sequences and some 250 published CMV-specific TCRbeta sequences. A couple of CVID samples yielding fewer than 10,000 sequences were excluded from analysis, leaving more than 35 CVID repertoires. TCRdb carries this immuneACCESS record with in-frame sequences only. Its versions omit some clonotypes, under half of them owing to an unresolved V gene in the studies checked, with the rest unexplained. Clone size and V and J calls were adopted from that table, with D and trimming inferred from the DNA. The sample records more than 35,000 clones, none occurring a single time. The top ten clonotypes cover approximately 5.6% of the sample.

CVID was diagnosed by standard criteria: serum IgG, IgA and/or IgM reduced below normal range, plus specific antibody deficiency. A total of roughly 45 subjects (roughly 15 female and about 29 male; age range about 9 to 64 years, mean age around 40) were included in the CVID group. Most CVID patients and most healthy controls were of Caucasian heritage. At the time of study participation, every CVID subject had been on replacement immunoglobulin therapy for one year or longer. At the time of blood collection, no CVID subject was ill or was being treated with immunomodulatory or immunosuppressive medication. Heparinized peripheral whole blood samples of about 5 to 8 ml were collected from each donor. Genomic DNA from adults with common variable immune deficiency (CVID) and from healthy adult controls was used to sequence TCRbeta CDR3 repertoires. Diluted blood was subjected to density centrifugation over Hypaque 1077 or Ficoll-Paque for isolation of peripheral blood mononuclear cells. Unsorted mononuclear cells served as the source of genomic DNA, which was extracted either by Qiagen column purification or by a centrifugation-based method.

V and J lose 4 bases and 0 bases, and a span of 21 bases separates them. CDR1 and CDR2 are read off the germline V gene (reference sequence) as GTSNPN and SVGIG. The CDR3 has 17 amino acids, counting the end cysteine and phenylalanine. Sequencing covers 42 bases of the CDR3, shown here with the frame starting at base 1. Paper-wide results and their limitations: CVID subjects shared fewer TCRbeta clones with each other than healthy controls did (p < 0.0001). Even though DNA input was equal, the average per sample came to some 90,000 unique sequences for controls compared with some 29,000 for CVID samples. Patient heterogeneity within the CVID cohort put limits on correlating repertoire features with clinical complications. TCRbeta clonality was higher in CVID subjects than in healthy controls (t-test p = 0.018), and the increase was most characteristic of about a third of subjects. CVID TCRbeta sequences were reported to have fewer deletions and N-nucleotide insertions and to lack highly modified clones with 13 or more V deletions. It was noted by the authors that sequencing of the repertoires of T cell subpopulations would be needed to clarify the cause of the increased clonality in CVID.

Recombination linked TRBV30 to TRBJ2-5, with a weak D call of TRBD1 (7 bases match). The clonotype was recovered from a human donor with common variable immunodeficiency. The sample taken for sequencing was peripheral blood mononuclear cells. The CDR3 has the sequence CAWTLRGAKVNQETQYF. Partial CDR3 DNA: TGTGCCTGGACCCTCAGGGGGGCGAAGGTGAACCAAGAGACC. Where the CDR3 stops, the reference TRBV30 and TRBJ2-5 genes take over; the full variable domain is SQTIHQWPATLVQPVGSPLSLECTVEGTSNPNLYWYRQAAGRGLQLLFYSVGIGQISSEVPQNLSASRPQDRQFILSSKKLLLSDSGFYLCAWTLRGAKVNQETQYFGPGTRLLVL.